Listed below are T cell receptor beta chains from one sample, sequenced in a study of shared T cell receptors in the human thymus. TCRdb's table, derived via immunoSEQ multiplex PCR, lists solely in-frame clones and lacks some. This table holds approximately 760,000 clones, 80% to 90% found once. The same sample was also studied in work on human thymus T cells.

Sequencing input: thymocytes. The receptors were gathered from a girl under three years old with a congenital heart defect. Both conserved end residues are part of each CDR3. A D gene is named only where the DNA matches it firmly. Where a row states a size, it is once, few, many or the class of an expanded clone; other rows omit it.

TRBV9	-	TRBJ2-1	-	CASSVVPREQFF	TGTGCCAGCAGCGTAGTTCCCAGGGAGCAGTTCTTC
TRBV4-1	TRBD2	TRBJ2-5	few	CASSSEGRGGLETQYF	TGCGCCAGCAGCTCCGAGGGGCGGGGGGGCTTGGAGACCCAGTACTTC
TRBV5-6	-	TRBJ2-7	-	CASSAGGQGAYEQYF	TGTGCCAGCAGCGCAGGCGGCCAAGGGGCGTACGAGCAGTACTTC
TRBV2	TRBD1	TRBJ2-1	-	CASSYVPGTGGNEQFF	TGTGCCAGCAGCTACGTCCCCGGGACAGGGGGCAATGAGCAGTTCTTC
TRBV10-3	TRBD1	TRBJ1-2	-	CAILNELGQGAFNYGYTF	TGTGCCATCCTCAACGAATTGGGACAGGGGGCTTTTAACTATGGCTACACCTTC
TRBV19	TRBD1	TRBJ2-2	-	CASSTGFPGQGWVGELFF	TGTGCCAGTAGTACCGGCTTCCCGGGACAGGGGTGGGTCGGGGAGCTGTTTTTT
TRBV11-2	TRBD1	TRBJ1-1	-	CATRDRAVTEAFF	TGTGCCACCCGGGACAGGGCTGTGACTGAAGCTTTCTTT
TRBV9	TRBD1	TRBJ1-2	-	CASSLTQGAGGYTF	TGTGCCAGCAGCCTCACGCAGGGGGCGGGAGGCTACACCTTC
TRBV10-3	-	TRBJ2-1	-	CAISGYRVAVDYNEQFF	TGTGCCATCAGTGGCTACCGAGTAGCGGTGGACTACAATGAGCAGTTCTTC
TRBV20-1	-	TRBJ2-7	-	CSARVSGVPYF	TGCAGTGCAAGGGTTTCAGGGGTGCCGTACTTC
TRBV28	-	TRBJ1-1	-	CASSFNFREVTMDPEAFF	TGTGCCAGCAGTTTCAATTTCAGGGAAGTAACTATGGATCCTGAAGCTTTCTTT
TRBV2	-	TRBJ1-3	-	CASIRGGSSGNTIYF	TGTGCCAGCATTCGAGGGGGAAGCTCTGGAAACACCATATATTTT
TRBV20-1	-	TRBJ2-7	few	CSAGIYEQYF	TGCAGTGCCGGGATCTACGAGCAGTACTTC
TRBV7-2	-	TRBJ1-1	-	CASSFHTTGPWGTEAFF	TGTGCCAGCAGCTTCCATACGACAGGCCCCTGGGGCACTGAAGCTTTCTTT
TRBV19	TRBD1	TRBJ1-4	-	CASSETGGTNEKLFF	TGTGCCAGTAGTGAGACAGGGGGAACTAATGAAAAACTGTTTTTT
TRBV16	-	TRBJ1-6	-	CASSQMFQGLNSPLHF	TGTGCCAGCAGCCAAATGTTCCAGGGCCTCAATTCACCCCTCCACTTT
TRBV4-1	TRBD2	TRBJ2-3	-	CASSPKPESSGGKVRTQYF	TGCGCCAGCAGCCCAAAACCTGAATCTAGCGGCGGGAAGGTCCGTACGCAGTATTTT
TRBV12-5	TRBD1	TRBJ2-7	-	CASGFLNRGAYEQYF	TGTGCTAGTGGTTTCTTAAACAGGGGAGCCTACGAGCAGTACTTC
TRBV19	-	TRBJ1-2	few	CASSRPRTGEGRYGYTF	TGTGCCAGTAGCCGTCCCCGGACGGGGGAGGGACGGTATGGCTACACCTTC
TRBV6-5	-	TRBJ1-1	once	CASLDRRNTEAFF	TGTGCCAGCCTAGACAGGAGGAACACTGAAGCTTTCTTT
TRBV7-4	TRBD1	TRBJ1-1	-	CASSLEGRQGRIGPEAFF	TGTGCCAGCAGCTTAGAAGGTAGACAGGGGCGTATCGGGCCTGAAGCTTTCTTT
TRBV11-2	TRBD1	TRBJ1-2	-	CASSSWTGKNYGYTF	TGTGCCAGCAGCTCCTGGACAGGCAAGAACTATGGCTACACCTTC
TRBV7-8	TRBD2	TRBJ2-2	-	CASSPERGRDGELFF	TGTGCCAGCAGCCCAGAGCGGGGAAGAGACGGGGAGCTGTTTTTT
TRBV28	-	TRBJ1-2	-	CASSLGREGSEYGYTF	TGTGCCAGCAGTTTGGGCAGGGAGGGTTCGGAGTATGGCTACACCTTC
TRBV29-1	-	TRBJ1-1	-	CSCAARDTEAFF	TGCAGCTGTGCGGCCCGGGACACTGAAGCTTTCTTT
TRBV28	TRBD1	TRBJ2-7	-	CASKRQGFYEQYF	TGTGCCAGCAAACGACAGGGGTTCTACGAGCAGTACTTC
TRBV5-6	-	TRBJ1-6	-	CASSLDINRGSPLHF	TGTGCCAGCAGCCTCGACATAAATCGAGGGTCACCCCTCCACTTT
TRBV19	TRBD1	TRBJ2-3	-	CASQDRDLTDTQYF	TGTGCCAGCCAGGACAGGGACCTTACAGATACGCAGTATTTT
TRBV5-1	-	TRBJ1-1	-	CASSWGTPRGTEAFF	TGCGCCAGCAGCTGGGGGACACCTCGGGGCACTGAAGCTTTCTTT
TRBV5-6	TRBD1	TRBJ2-7	-	CASSSDRVEGYEQYF	TGTGCCAGCAGCTCCGACAGGGTAGAGGGGTACGAGCAGTACTTC
TRBV9	-	TRBJ1-6	-	CASSVVGTPSPLHF	TGTGCCAGCAGCGTAGTGGGGACACCCTCACCCCTCCACTTT
TRBV19	-	TRBJ2-1	-	CASTLRMAPARKGYDEQFF	TGTGCCAGTACCCTCAGGATGGCCCCGGCCAGAAAGGGGTACGATGAGCAGTTCTTC
TRBV4-1	TRBD1	TRBJ2-1	-	CASSQGESGGVYNEQFF	TGCGCCAGCAGTCAAGGGGAATCAGGGGGAGTATACAATGAGCAGTTCTTC
TRBV2	TRBD1	TRBJ1-1	-	CASGPGENPQGGDTEAFF	TGTGCCAGTGGCCCTGGCGAAAACCCACAGGGGGGGGACACTGAAGCTTTCTTT
TRBV29-1	-	TRBJ1-2	-	CSVDPSLWGLDYGYTF	TGCAGCGTGGACCCTAGCCTTTGGGGGCTAGACTATGGCTACACCTTC
TRBV10-2	-	TRBJ2-2	-	CASSVLDKNTGELFF	TGCGCCAGCAGTGTCCTTGACAAAAACACCGGGGAGCTGTTTTTT
TRBV5-4	-	TRBJ2-7	-	CASHRDFSYEQYF	TGTGCCAGCCACCGGGACTTCTCCTACGAGCAGTACTTC
TRBV18	-	TRBJ2-7	-	CASSPLGTYFYEQYF	TGTGCCAGCTCACCCCTCGGGACTTATTTTTACGAGCAGTACTTC
TRBV7-9	-	TRBJ2-1	-	CASRWRGHNEQFF	TGTGCCAGCCGTTGGCGGGGGCACAATGAGCAGTTCTTC
TRBV7-3	-	TRBJ2-7	-	CASRHRPDREGSTGEQYF	TGTGCCAGCAGACACCGACCGGACAGAGAGGGCTCTACGGGGGAGCAGTACTTC
TRBV6-6	-	TRBJ2-1	-	CASSTPGPTYNEQFF	TGTGCCAGCAGTACCCCGGGTCCGACCTACAATGAGCAGTTCTTC
TRBV7-6	TRBD1	TRBJ2-7	-	CASSLATEGQGTNEQYF	TGTGCCAGCAGCTTAGCGACGGAGGGACAGGGGACGAACGAGCAGTACTTC
TRBV7-9	TRBD1	TRBJ2-1	-	CASSLRDRGSEQFF	TGTGCCAGCAGCTTACGGGACAGAGGGTCCGAGCAGTTCTTC
TRBV4-1	-	TRBJ1-4	once	CASSQVIATNEKLFF	TGCGCCAGCAGCCAAGTTATCGCAACTAATGAAAAACTGTTTTTT
TRBV5-1	-	TRBJ1-1	-	CASSLAGWGSEAFF	TGCGCCAGCAGCTTGGCTGGGTGGGGCTCTGAAGCTTTCTTT
TRBV10-3	TRBD2	TRBJ2-1	-	CAINGGWGSEVSNEQFF	TGTGCCATCAACGGGGGGTGGGGTAGCGAGGTTAGCAATGAGCAGTTCTTC
TRBV29-1	-	TRBJ1-2	-	CSAPGGGGYTF	TGCAGCGCCCCGGGGGGGGGTGGCTACACCTTC
TRBV15	-	TRBJ1-5	few	CATSRGPGIGQPQHF	TGTGCCACCAGCAGAGGCCCGGGAATAGGTCAGCCCCAGCATTTT
TRBV18	-	TRBJ2-5	-	CASSPWRGAETQYF	TGTGCCAGCTCACCCTGGAGGGGCGCGGAGACCCAGTACTTC